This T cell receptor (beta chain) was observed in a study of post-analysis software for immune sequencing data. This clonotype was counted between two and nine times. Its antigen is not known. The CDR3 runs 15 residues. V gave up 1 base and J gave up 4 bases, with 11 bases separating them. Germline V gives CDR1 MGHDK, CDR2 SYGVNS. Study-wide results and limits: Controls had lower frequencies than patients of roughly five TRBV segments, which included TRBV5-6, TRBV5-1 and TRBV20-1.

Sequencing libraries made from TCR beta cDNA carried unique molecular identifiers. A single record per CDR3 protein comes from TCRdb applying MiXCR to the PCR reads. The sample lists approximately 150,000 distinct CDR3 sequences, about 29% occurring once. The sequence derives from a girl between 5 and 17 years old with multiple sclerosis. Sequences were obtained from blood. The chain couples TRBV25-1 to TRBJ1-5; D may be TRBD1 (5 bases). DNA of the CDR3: TGTGCCAGCAGTGAATCTGGGGCAGAAAATCAGCCCCAGCATTTT. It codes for CASSESGAENQPQHF.